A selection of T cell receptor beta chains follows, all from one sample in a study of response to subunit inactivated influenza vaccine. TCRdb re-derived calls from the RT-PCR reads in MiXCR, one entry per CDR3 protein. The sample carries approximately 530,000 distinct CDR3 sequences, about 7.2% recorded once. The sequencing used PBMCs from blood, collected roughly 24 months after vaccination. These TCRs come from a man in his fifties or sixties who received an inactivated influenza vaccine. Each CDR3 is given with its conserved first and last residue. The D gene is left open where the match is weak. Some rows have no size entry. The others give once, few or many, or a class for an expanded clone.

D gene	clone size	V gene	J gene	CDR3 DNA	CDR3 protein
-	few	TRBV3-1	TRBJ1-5	TGTGCCAGCGGGATGGGCGGGATCGATCAGCCCCAGCATTTT	CASGMGGIDQPQHF
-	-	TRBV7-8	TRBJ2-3	TGTGCCAGCAGCGATGGGACATACACAGATACGCAGTATTTT	CASSDGTYTDTQYF
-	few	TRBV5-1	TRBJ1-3	TGCGCCAGCAAGGCAGCCCTTGGGACCTCTGGAAACACCATATATTTT	CASKAALGTSGNTIYF
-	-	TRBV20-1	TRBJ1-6	TGCAGTGCCCTCAGGGGTCCCAATTCACCCCTCCACTTT	CSALRGPNSPLHF
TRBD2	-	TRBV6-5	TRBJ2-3	TGTGCCAGCAGTTACCCGACTAGCGGGGGACGCACAGATACGCAGTATTTT	CASSYPTSGGRTDTQYF
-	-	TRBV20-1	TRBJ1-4	TGCAGTGCTAGAGATTGGCGGGATGGTGAAAAACTGTTTTTT	CSARDWRDGEKLFF
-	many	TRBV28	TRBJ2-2	TGTGCCAGCAGTAAATCAGGGGAGCTGTTTTTT	CASSKSGELFF
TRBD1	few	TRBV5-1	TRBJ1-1	TGCGCCAGTACCCCGGCCAGGGGGGTGAACACTGAAGCTTTCTTT	CASTPARGVNTEAFF
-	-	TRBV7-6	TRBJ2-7	TGTGCCAGCGCCCTTTCGCCCCTTCCCCACGAGCAGTACTTC	CASALSPLPHEQYF
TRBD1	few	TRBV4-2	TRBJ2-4	TGTGCCAGCAGCCAACAGGACAGGGGGAACAAAAACATTCAGTACTTC	CASSQQDRGNKNIQYF